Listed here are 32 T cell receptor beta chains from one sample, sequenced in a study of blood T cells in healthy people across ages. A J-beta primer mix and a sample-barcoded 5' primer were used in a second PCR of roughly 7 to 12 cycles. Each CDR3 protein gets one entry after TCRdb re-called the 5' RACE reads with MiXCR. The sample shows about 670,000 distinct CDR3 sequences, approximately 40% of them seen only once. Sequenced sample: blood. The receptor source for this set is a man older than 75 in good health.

CDR3 protein: CASSASGGGMSSGANVLTF. The DNA of the CDR3 is TGTGCCAGCAGCGCGAGCGGAGGGGGCATGAGCTCTGGGGCCAACGTCCTGACTTTC. This chain joins TRBV9 and TRBJ2-6; TRBD1 is a possible D gene (7 bases). Trimming took off 3 bases at V and 0 bases at J, with 19 bases between the two ends. The CDR3 length is 19 residues. Germline values: CDR1 SGDLS, CDR2 YYNGEE.

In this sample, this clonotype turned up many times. CDR3 DNA: TGTGCCAGCAGCTCCCAGCGGAATGAGCAGTTCTTC. Its protein product is CASSSQRNEQFF. The chain couples TRBV7-2 to TRBJ2-1; D is perhaps TRBD2 (5 bases). The V end lost 4 bases, the J end lost 7 bases, and 8 bases lay between the germline ends. The CDR3 contains 12 residues. Germline-derived CDR1 and CDR2 are SGHTA and FQGNSA. The full variable domain, rest sourced from reference TRBV7-2 and TRBJ2-1, is GAGVSQSPSNKVTEKGKDVELRCDPISGHTALYWYRQSLGQGLEFLIYFQGNSAPDKSGLPSDRFSAERTGGSVSTLTIQRTQQEDSAVYLCASSSQRNEQFFGPGTRLTVL.

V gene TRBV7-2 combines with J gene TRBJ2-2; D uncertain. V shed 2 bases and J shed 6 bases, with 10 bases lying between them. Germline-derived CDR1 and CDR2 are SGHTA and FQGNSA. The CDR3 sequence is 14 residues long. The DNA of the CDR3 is TGTGCCAGCAGCTTAATCGGTCTCCCCGGGGAGCTGTTTTTT. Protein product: CASSLIGLPGELFF.

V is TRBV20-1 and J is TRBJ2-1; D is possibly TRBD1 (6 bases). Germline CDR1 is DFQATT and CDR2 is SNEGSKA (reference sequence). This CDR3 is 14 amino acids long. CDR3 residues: CSQELTGPIREQFF. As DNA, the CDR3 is TGCAGCCAGGAGTTAACAGGGCCTATTAGGGAGCAGTTCTTC.

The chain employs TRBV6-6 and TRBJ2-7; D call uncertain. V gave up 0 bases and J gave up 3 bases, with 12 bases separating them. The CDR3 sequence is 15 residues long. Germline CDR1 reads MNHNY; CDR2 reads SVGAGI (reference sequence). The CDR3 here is CASSYSVAQDYEQYF. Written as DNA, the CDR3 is TGTGCCAGCAGTTACTCCGTGGCTCAAGACTACGAGCAGTACTTC.

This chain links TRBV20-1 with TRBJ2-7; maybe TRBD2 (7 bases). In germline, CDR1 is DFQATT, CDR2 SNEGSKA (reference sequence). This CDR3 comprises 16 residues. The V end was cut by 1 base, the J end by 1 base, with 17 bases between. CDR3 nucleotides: TGCAGTGCTAGAGCCGGGGGCCGGGACTATTCCTACGAGCAGTACTTC. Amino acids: CSARAGGRDYSYEQYF.

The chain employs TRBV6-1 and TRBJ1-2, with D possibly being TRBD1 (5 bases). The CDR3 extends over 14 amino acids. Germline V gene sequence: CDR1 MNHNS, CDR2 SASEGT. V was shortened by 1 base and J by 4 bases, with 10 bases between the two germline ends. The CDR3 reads CASSEGWGPYGYTF. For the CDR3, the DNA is TGTGCCAGCAGTGAAGGATGGGGCCCCTATGGCTACACCTTC.

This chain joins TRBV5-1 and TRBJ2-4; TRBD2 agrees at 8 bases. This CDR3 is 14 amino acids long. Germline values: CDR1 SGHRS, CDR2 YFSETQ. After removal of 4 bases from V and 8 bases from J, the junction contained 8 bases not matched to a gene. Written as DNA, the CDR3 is TGCGCCAGCAGCCCAGTAGCGGGAACTGACATTCAGTACTTC. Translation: CASSPVAGTDIQYF.

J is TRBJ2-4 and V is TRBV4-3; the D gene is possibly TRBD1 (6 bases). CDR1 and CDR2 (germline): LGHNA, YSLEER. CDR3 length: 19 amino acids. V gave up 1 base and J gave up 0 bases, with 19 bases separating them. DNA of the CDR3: TGCGCCAGCAGCCAAGCGAGGACAGAGGGCGGCATAGCCAAAAACATTCAGTACTTC. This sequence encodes CASSQARTEGGIAKNIQYF.

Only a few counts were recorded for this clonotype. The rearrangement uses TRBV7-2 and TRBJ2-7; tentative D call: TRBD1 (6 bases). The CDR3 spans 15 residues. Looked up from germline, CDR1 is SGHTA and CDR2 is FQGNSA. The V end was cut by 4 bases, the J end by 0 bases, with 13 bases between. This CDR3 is CASSSRQVISYEQYF. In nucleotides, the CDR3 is TGTGCCAGCAGCTCCAGACAGGTGATCTCCTACGAGCAGTACTTC.

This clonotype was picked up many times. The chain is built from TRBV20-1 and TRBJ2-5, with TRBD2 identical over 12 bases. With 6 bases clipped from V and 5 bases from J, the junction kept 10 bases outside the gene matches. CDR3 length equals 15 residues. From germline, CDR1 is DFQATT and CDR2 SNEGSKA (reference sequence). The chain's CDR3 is CSATTSGGALETQYF. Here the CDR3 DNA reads TGCAGTGCCACGACTAGCGGGGGAGCTCTCGAGACCCAGTACTTC.

The CDR3 spells CSARWTENQPQHF. The CDR3 DNA is TGCAGTGCTAGATGGACAGAGAATCAGCCCCAGCATTTT. This chain joins TRBV20-1 and TRBJ1-5, with D perhaps matching TRBD1 (6 bases). Trimming removed 2 bases at V and 4 bases at J, with 9 bases between. The CDR3 extends over 13 amino acids. CDR1 is DFQATT, CDR2 SNEGSKA, per germline (reference sequence).

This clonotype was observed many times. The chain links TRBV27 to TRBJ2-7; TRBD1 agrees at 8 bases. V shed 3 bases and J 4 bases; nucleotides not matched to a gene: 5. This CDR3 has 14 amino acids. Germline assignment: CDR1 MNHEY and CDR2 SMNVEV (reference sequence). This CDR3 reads CASSLYRGSYEQYF. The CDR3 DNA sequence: TGTGCCAGCAGTTTGTACAGGGGGTCGTACGAGCAGTACTTC.

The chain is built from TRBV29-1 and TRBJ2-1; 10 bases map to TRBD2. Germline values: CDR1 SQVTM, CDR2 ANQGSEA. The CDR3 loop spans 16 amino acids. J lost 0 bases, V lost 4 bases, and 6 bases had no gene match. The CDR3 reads CSVGSSGGRSYNEQFF. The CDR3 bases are TGCAGCGTTGGCTCTAGCGGGGGCCGCTCCTACAATGAGCAGTTCTTC.

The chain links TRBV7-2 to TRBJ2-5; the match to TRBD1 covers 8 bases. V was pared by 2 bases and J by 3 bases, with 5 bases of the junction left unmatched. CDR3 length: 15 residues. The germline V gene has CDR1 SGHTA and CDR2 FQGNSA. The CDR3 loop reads CASSLRVTGEETQYF. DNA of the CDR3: TGTGCCAGCAGCTTAAGGGTGACAGGGGAAGAGACCCAGTACTTC.

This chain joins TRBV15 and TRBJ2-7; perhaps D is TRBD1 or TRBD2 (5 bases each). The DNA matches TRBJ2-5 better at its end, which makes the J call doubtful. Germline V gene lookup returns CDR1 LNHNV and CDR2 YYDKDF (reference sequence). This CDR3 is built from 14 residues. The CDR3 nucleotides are TGTGCCACCAGCAGAGATGTGGGGGAAGAGACCCAGTACTTC. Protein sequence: CATSRDVGEETQYF.

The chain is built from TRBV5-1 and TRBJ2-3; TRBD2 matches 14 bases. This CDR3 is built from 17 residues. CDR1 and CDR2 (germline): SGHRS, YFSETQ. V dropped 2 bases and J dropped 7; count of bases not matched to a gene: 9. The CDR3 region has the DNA TGCGCCAGCAGCTTCGCCGGGACTAGCGGGAGAGTGAATACGCAGTATTTT. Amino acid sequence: CASSFAGTSGRVNTQYF.

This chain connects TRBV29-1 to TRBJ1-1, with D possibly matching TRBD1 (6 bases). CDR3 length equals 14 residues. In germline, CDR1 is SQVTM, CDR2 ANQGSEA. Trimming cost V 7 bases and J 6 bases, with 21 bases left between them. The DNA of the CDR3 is TGCAGCGCCCAAGGTGGTGTGGGGGCATCTGAAGCTTTCTTT. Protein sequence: CSAQGGVGASEAFF.

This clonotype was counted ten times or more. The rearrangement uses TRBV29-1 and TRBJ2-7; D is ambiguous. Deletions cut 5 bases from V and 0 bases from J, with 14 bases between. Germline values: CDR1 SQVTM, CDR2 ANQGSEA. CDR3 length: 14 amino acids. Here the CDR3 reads CSVSSRADSYEQYF. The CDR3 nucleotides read TGCAGCGTTTCCTCCCGGGCCGACTCCTACGAGCAGTACTTC.

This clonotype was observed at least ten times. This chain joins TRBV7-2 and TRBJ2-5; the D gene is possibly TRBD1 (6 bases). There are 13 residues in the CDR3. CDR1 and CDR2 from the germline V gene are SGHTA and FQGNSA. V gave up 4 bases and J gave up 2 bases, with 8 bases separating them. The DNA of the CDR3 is TGTGCCAGCAGCTCTGGACAGCAAGAGACCCAGTACTTC. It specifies CASSSGQQETQYF.

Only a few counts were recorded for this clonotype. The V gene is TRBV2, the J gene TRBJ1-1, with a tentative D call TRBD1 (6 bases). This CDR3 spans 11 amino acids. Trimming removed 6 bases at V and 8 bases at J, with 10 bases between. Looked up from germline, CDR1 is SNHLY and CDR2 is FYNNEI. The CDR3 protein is CASSADREAFF. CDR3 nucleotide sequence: TGTGCCAGCAGCGCCGACAGGGAAGCTTTCTTT.

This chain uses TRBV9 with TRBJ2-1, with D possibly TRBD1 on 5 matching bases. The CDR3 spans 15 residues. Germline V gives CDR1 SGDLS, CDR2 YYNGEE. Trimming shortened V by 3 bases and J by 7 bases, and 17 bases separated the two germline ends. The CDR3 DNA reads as TGTGCCAGCAGCGCACGTCAGGATAACAGGAATGAGCAGTTCTTC. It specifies CASSARQDNRNEQFF.

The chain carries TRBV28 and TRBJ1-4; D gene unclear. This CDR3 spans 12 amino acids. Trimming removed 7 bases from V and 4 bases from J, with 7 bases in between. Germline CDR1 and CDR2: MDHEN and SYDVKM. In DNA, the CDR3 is TGTGCCAGCACCCCTAATAATGAAAAACTGTTTTTT. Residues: CASTPNNEKLFF. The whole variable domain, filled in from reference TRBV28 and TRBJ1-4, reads DVKVTQSSRYLVKRTGEKVFLECVQDMDHENMFWYRQDPGLGLRLIYFSYDVKMKEKGDIPEGYSVSREKKERFSLILESASTNQTSMYLCASTPNNEKLFFGSGTQLSVL.

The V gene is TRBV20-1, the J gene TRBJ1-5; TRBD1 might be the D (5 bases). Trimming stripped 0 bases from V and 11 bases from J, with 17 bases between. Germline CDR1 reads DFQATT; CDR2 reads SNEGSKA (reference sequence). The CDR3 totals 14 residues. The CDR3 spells CSARDQVGARTQHF. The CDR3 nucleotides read TGCAGTGCTAGAGATCAAGTAGGGGCCCGAACCCAGCATTTT.

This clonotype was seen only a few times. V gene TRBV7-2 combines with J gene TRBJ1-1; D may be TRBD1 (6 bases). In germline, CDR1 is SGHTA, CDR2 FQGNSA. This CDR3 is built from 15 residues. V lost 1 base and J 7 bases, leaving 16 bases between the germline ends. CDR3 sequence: CASSLGPGDTREAFF. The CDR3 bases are TGTGCCAGCAGCTTAGGGCCCGGGGACACCCGTGAAGCTTTCTTT.

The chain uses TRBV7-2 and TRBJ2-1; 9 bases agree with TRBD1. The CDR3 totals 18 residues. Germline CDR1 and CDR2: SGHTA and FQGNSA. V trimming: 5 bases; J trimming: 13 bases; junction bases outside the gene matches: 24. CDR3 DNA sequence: TGTGCCAGCAGCCTACTAGAGGGGGACAGGGAAGGTATGGAGACCCAGTTCTTC. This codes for CASSLLEGDREGMETQFF. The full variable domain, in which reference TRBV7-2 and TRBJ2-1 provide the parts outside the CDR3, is GAGVSQSPSNKVTEKGKDVELRCDPISGHTALYWYRQSLGQGLEFLIYFQGNSAPDKSGLPSDRFSAERTGGSVSTLTIQRTQQEDSAVYLCASSLLEGDREGMETQFFGPGTRLTVL.

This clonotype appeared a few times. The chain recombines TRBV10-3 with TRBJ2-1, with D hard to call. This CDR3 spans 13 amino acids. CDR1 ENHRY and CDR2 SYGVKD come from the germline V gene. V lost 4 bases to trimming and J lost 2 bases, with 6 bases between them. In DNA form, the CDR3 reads TGTGCCATCAGTGCCCCGGCCTACAATGAGCAGTTCTTC. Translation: CAISAPAYNEQFF.

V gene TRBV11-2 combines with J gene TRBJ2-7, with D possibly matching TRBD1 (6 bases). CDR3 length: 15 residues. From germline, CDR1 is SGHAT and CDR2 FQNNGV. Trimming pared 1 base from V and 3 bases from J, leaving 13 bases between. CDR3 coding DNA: TGTGCCAGCAGCTTAGCCCAGGGGTTGAGCTACGAGCAGTACTTC. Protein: CASSLAQGLSYEQYF.

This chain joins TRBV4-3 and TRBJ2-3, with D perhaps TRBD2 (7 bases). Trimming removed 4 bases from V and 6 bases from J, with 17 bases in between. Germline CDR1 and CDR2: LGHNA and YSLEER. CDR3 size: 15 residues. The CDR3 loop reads CASSRDQGRGDTQYF. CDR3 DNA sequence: TGCGCCAGCAGCCGGGATCAGGGGCGGGGGGATACGCAGTATTTT.

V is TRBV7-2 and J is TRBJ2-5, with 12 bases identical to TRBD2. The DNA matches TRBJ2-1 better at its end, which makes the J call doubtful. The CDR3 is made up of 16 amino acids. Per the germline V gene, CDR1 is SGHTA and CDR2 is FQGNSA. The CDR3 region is CASSLGLAGVQETQFF. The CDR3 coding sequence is TGTGCCAGCAGCTTAGGACTAGCGGGGGTACAAGAGACCCAGTTCTTC.

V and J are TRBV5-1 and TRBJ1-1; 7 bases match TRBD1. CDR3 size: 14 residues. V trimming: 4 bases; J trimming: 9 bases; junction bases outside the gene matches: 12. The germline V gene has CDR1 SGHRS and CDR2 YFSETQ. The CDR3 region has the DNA TGCGCCAGCAGCGTCCAAACAGGGGAAGGAAAAGCTTTCTTT. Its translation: CASSVQTGEGKAFF. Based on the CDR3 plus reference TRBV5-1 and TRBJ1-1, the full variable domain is KAGVTQTPRYLIKTRGQQVTLSCSPISGHRSVSWYQQTPGQGLQFLFEYFSETQRNKGNFPGRFSGRQFSNSRSEMNVSTLELGDSALYLCASSVQTGEGKAFFGQGTRLTVV.

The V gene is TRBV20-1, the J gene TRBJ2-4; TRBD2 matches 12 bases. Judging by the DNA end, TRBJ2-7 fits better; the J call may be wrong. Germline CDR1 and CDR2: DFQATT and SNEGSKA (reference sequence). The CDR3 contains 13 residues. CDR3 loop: CSVKGLAGYEQYF. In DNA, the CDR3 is TGCAGTGTTAAGGGACTAGCGGGTTACGAGCAGTACTTC.